This passage covers 25 T cell receptor beta chains from one sample sequenced in a study of cytomegalovirus exposure and HLA in healthy donors. This table comes from immunoSEQ multiplex PCR, and its TCRdb copy is limited to in-frame clones, with some not included. The top ten hold 0.65% to 0.85% of the sample, which has roughly 350,000 clones, 80% to 90% seen once. The sequenced material came from PBMCs. These receptors all come from a woman aged 18-29 years in good health and CMV-seronegative.

V gene TRBV27 combines with J gene TRBJ2-2, with 9 bases lining up with TRBD1. The V segment lost 5 bases and the J segment 5 bases; nucleotides outside the gene matches: 9. Looked up from germline, CDR1 is MNHEY and CDR2 is SMNVEV (reference sequence). This CDR3 region has 16 residues. As DNA, the CDR3 is TGTGCCAGCAGTCTCACAGGGGGCGTACGGACCGGGGAGCTGTTTTTT. Encoded protein: CASSLTGGVRTGELFF.

V usage is TRBV6-5 and J usage is TRBJ2-5; D is possibly TRBD2 (7 bases). CDR3 length equals 15 residues. The V end lost 6 bases, the J end lost 5 bases, and 19 bases lay between the germline ends. CDR1 and CDR2 (germline): MNHEY, SVGAGI. The CDR3 DNA sequence: TGTGCCAGCAGCCCCCGGACGGAGGGGGGGGAGACCCAGTACTTC. Translated, it gives CASSPRTEGGETQYF.

In DNA, the CDR3 is TGTGCCAGCAGGCGGACAGGGGAAAGAGTCGAGCAGTACTTC. This translates into CASRRTGERVEQYF. The chain uses TRBV11-2 and TRBJ2-7, with 9 nucleotides matching TRBD1. Losses at the gene ends were 6 bases for V and 6 bases for J; bases not matched to a gene: 9. Germline assignment: CDR1 SGHAT and CDR2 FQNNGV. This CDR3 comprises 14 residues.

This clone was recorded once. The chain recombines TRBV5-1 with TRBJ1-5, with TRBD1 matching over 11 bases. The V gene's germline CDR1 is SGHRS and CDR2 YFSETQ. The CDR3 has 16 amino acids. Trimming removed 0 bases from V and 2 bases from J; junction bases left unmatched: 1. The CDR3 coding sequence is TGCGCCAGCAGCTTGGGGACAGGGGGCGGCAATCAGCCCCAGCATTTT. Encoded protein: CASSLGTGGGNQPQHF. The full variable domain, with the rest looked up from reference TRBV5-1 and TRBJ1-5, is KAGVTQTPRYLIKTRGQQVTLSCSPISGHRSVSWYQQTPGQGLQFLFEYFSETQRNKGNFPGRFSGRQFSNSRSEMNVSTLELGDSALYLCASSLGTGGGNQPQHFGDGTRLSIL.

The chain carries TRBV7-2 and TRBJ2-2; no clear D. V was pared by 6 bases and J by 6 bases, with 11 bases between. Germline V gene lookup returns CDR1 SGHTA and CDR2 FQGNSA. This CDR3 comprises 13 residues. The CDR3 DNA follows: TGTGCCAGCAGTGAAAGCGCGCCCGGGGAGCTGTTTTTT. Translated, it gives CASSESAPGELFF.

This clone was observed once. The rearrangement joins TRBV5-1 to TRBJ2-7, with 8 bases matching TRBD2. The V gene's germline CDR1 is SGHRS and CDR2 YFSETQ. V lost 1 base and J lost 0; bases outside the gene matches: 3. This CDR3 is 15 amino acids long. This CDR3 reads CASSLTSGYSYEQYF. In DNA form, the CDR3 reads TGCGCCAGCAGCTTGACTAGCGGATACTCCTACGAGCAGTACTTC.

Only one count was recorded for this clone. This rearrangement joins TRBV19 to TRBJ1-5; perhaps TRBD1 as D (6 bases). V lost 5 bases, J lost 7 bases, and 15 bases lay in between. Per the germline V gene, CDR1 is LNHDA and CDR2 is SQIVND (reference sequence). CDR3 size: 14 residues. The CDR3 DNA reads TGTGCCAGTAGTCCCGGACAGCTTGGGCAGCCCCAGCATTTT. Protein product: CASSPGQLGQPQHF.

The chain carries TRBV6-5 and TRBJ2-7, with 8 bases fitting TRBD1. CDR1 and CDR2 (germline): MNHEY, SVGAGI. The CDR3 has 15 amino acids. After removal of 4 bases from V and 4 bases from J, the junction contained 9 bases not matched to a gene. The CDR3 DNA reads as TGTGCCAGCAGTTTAGGACAGGGCTTGGGGTACGAGCAGTACTTC. Its protein product is CASSLGQGLGYEQYF.

This chain links TRBV4-3 with TRBJ2-1; 7 bases map to TRBD2. CDR1 is LGHNA and CDR2 is YSLEER in the germline V gene. V shed 0 bases and J 7 bases; nucleotides not matched to a gene: 9. CDR3 length equals 16 residues. CDR3 region: CASSQDRAGVINEQFF. The CDR3 DNA is TGCGCCAGCAGCCAAGATAGGGCGGGAGTCATAAATGAGCAGTTCTTC.

This chain joins TRBV9 and TRBJ1-1, with D unresolved. V was cut by 5 bases and J by 8 bases, with 16 bases left in between. Germline values: CDR1 SGDLS, CDR2 YYNGEE. The CDR3 covers 13 residues. CDR3 in DNA: TGTGCCAGCAGTTCTCCCTTGGAGGGCGAAGCTTTCTTT. Translated: CASSSPLEGEAFF.

The genes are TRBV5-1 and TRBJ2-2; TRBD2 agrees at 11 bases. The CDR3 length is 16 residues. V dropped 5 bases and J dropped 6; count of bases not matched to a gene: 9. Germline values: CDR1 SGHRS, CDR2 YFSETQ. Written as DNA, the CDR3 is TGCGCCAGCAGACGGACTAGCGGGCCCCCGGCCGGGGAGCTGTTTTTT. Its translation: CASRRTSGPPAGELFF.

The chain couples TRBV29-1 to TRBJ2-1, with 9 bases fitting TRBD2. This CDR3 is built from 15 residues. The V gene end was trimmed by 5 bases and the J gene end by 7 bases; junction bases not matched to a gene: 12. Germline CDR1 is SQVTM and CDR2 is ANQGSEA. CDR3 in DNA: TGCAGCGTTACCGCGCGGGAGGGTCCGGGGAATGAGCAGTTCTTC. Encoded protein: CSVTAREGPGNEQFF.

This chain uses TRBV19 with TRBJ1-5; D uncertain. Germline CDR1 is LNHDA and CDR2 is SQIVND (reference sequence). This CDR3 region has 16 residues. The V end lost 5 bases, the J end lost 3 bases, and 17 bases lay between the germline ends. The CDR3 sequence is CASSPRHELFNQPQHF. CDR3 nucleotide sequence: TGTGCCAGTAGTCCCAGACACGAACTGTTCAATCAGCCCCAGCATTTT. The full variable domain, rest sourced from reference TRBV19 and TRBJ1-5, is DGGITQSPKYLFRKEGQNVTLSCEQNLNHDAMYWYRQDPGQGLRLIYYSQIVNDFQKGDIAEGYSVSREKKESFPLTVTSAQKNPTAFYLCASSPRHELFNQPQHFGDGTRLSIL.

V and J are TRBV2 and TRBJ2-3, with TRBD2 matching 10 bases. Germline V gene data show CDR1 as SNHLY and CDR2 as FYNNEI. V shed 4 bases, J shed 9 bases, and the junction held 10 bases outside the gene matches. The CDR3 extends over 15 amino acids. This CDR3 reads CASSATGLAIGTQYF. The CDR3 coding sequence is TGTGCCAGCAGTGCGACGGGACTAGCGATAGGCACGCAGTATTTT.

This chain links TRBV5-4 with TRBJ2-1; TRBD2 matches at 11 bases. V shed 6 bases, J shed 6 bases, and the junction held 5 bases outside the gene matches. This CDR3 contains 14 residues. Looked up from germline, CDR1 is SGHNT and CDR2 is YYREEE (reference sequence). DNA of the CDR3: TGTGCCAGCACCAGGACTAGCGGGTTCAATGAGCAGTTCTTC. This encodes CASTRTSGFNEQFF.

This chain uses TRBV29-1 with TRBJ2-7, with 11 bases aligning to TRBD2. The V gene's germline CDR1 is SQVTM and CDR2 ANQGSEA. CDR3 length equals 13 residues. V was clipped by 7 bases and J by 6 bases; unmatched bases: 8. CDR3 sequence (DNA): TGCAGCGCCGGGCCTCTAGCGGGAGGCGAGCAGTACTTC. Translation gives CSAGPLAGGEQYF.

The J gene is TRBJ2-7, the V gene TRBV5-1, with D perhaps matching TRBD2 (7 bases). This CDR3 has 13 residues. The ends were cut back, 5 bases at V and 6 bases at J, with 15 bases in the middle. Per germline, CDR1 SGHRS and CDR2 YFSETQ. CDR3 nucleotides: TGCGCCAGCAGTCCCCAGCGGGACACCGAGCAGTACTTC. Encoded protein: CASSPQRDTEQYF.

The V and J genes are TRBV6-5 and TRBJ2-5; D is unresolved. With 6 bases removed from V and 1 base from J, the gap between germline ends came to 6 bases. The CDR3 has 12 amino acids. Germline V gene sequence: CDR1 MNHEY, CDR2 SVGAGI. The CDR3: CASSRSQETQYF. The CDR3 nucleotides read TGTGCCAGCAGCCGCAGCCAAGAGACCCAGTACTTC.

The chain combines TRBV4-2 with TRBJ2-1; D is unresolved. Germline assignment: CDR1 LGHNA and CDR2 YNFKEQ. CDR3 length: 14 amino acids. V lost 0 bases and J 7 bases, leaving 10 bases between the germline ends. The CDR3 loop reads CASSQETLLNEQFF. The CDR3 nucleotides are TGTGCCAGCAGCCAAGAGACACTTCTGAATGAGCAGTTCTTC.

V gene TRBV5-1 combines with J gene TRBJ1-5; 8 nucleotides line up with TRBD1. The CDR3 spans 13 residues. J was trimmed by 5 bases and V by 4 bases; bases with no gene match: 2. Germline values: CDR1 SGHRS, CDR2 YFSETQ. CDR3 region: CASSTTGDQPQHF. CDR3 in DNA: TGCGCCAGCAGCACGACAGGGGATCAGCCCCAGCATTTT.

The chain uses TRBV4-2 and TRBJ1-2, with D unresolved. Germline values: CDR1 LGHNA, CDR2 YNFKEQ. The CDR3 covers 15 residues. The V gene lost 0 bases and the J gene lost 1 base, with 9 bases spanning the gap. In DNA form, the CDR3 reads TGTGCCAGCAGCCAAGATCATGGCAGTAACTATGGCTACACCTTC. It encodes CASSQDHGSNYGYTF.

This rearrangement joins TRBV27 to TRBJ2-1, with 8 bases aligning to TRBD1. The CDR3 is made up of 15 amino acids. Trimming cost V 6 bases and J 0 bases; bases outside gene matches: 4. Germline CDR1 and CDR2: MNHEY and SMNVEV (reference sequence). This CDR3 reads CASRQGGSSYNEQFF. In nucleotides, the CDR3 is TGTGCCAGCAGACAGGGGGGAAGCTCCTACAATGAGCAGTTCTTC.

J is TRBJ1-4 and V is TRBV5-1; D unclear. The CDR3 covers 12 residues. With 4 bases removed from V and 10 bases from J, the gap between germline ends came to 11 bases. Per the germline V gene, CDR1 is SGHRS and CDR2 is YFSETQ. The CDR3: CASSPQEGKLFF. The CDR3, as DNA: TGCGCCAGCAGCCCTCAGGAGGGAAAACTGTTTTTT.

The genes are TRBV5-1 and TRBJ2-3; 7 bases agree with TRBD2. The CDR3 runs 15 residues. V lost 3 bases and J lost 1; bases outside the gene matches: 5. Per germline, CDR1 SGHRS and CDR2 YFSETQ. CDR3 residues: CASSSRGRGTDTQYF. The CDR3 region has the DNA TGCGCCAGCAGCTCGCGCGGGAGAGGCACAGATACGCAGTATTTT.

The chain couples TRBV6-5 to TRBJ1-4, with a possible D match to TRBD1 (5 bases). V shed 6 bases and J shed 6 bases, with 14 bases lying between them. CDR3 size: 14 residues. Per the germline V gene, CDR1 is MNHEY and CDR2 is SVGAGI. The CDR3 DNA reads TGTGCCAGCAGACACAGGAGGGAGGATGAAAAACTGTTTTTT. Amino acids: CASRHRREDEKLFF.